These 24 T cell receptor beta chains share one sample of origin, sequenced in a study of blood T cells in healthy people across ages. A sample-barcoded 5' primer and a J-beta primer mix were used in a second PCR of roughly 6 to 12 cycles. TCRdb analysed the 5' RACE reads with MiXCR anew, one entry per CDR3 protein. Of hundreds of thousands of distinct CDR3 sequences in the sample, less than 25% were seen once. In addition, the sample was reused for a study of T cells of mothers and their children.

Sequencing was done on a sample of blood. The receptors originated from a boy under 18 in good health.

This clonotype has just a few counts. The CDR3 loop is CASSQVGEASQQYF. In nucleotides, the CDR3 is TGTGCCAGCAGCCAAGTAGGGGAGGCTTCACAGCAGTACTTC. The chain combines TRBV3-1 with TRBJ2-7, with D possibly matching TRBD2 (6 bases). The ends were cut back, 1 base at V and 8 bases at J, with 15 bases in the middle. The CDR3 length is 14 residues. Germline V gives CDR1 LGHDT, CDR2 YNNKEL (reference sequence).

CDR3 sequence: CSAGFGGLADYEQYF. The CDR3 nucleotides read TGCAGTGCTGGTTTCGGAGGACTAGCGGATTACGAGCAGTACTTC. The rearrangement uses TRBV20-1 and TRBJ2-7, with 10 bases matching TRBD2. V was clipped by 5 bases and J by 4 bases; unmatched bases: 11. The CDR3 is 15 residues long. Looked up from germline, CDR1 is DFQATT and CDR2 is SNEGSKA (reference sequence).

J is TRBJ2-1 and V is TRBV6-2 or TRBV6-3; TRBD2 matches at 10 bases. Germline trimming cut 0 bases from V and 5 bases from J; bases unmatched to any gene: 4. Germline V gene lookup returns CDR1 MNHEY and CDR2 SVGEGT. This CDR3 has 16 residues. The DNA for the CDR3 is TGTGCCAGCAGTTACTCTGGACTAGCGGTAAACAATGAGCAGTTCTTC. Amino acid sequence: CASSYSGLAVNNEQFF.

The CDR3 protein is CASSLAPGIDYGYTF. CDR3 nucleotides: TGTGCCAGCAGCTTAGCTCCAGGGATAGACTATGGCTACACCTTC. The chain employs TRBV7-2 and TRBJ1-2, with a possible D match to TRBD1 (5 bases). Trimming removed 0 bases at V and 3 bases at J, with 11 bases between. The CDR3 extends over 15 amino acids. Germline CDR1 reads SGHTA; CDR2 reads FQGNSA. The full variable domain, completed using reference TRBV7-2 and TRBJ1-2, is GAGVSQSPSNKVTEKGKDVELRCDPISGHTALYWYRQSLGQGLEFLIYFQGNSAPDKSGLPSDRFSAERTGGSVSTLTIQRTQQEDSAVYLCASSLAPGIDYGYTFGSGTRLTVV.

This clonotype showed up just a few times. This chain joins TRBV7-9 and TRBJ2-5; 10 bases line up with TRBD2. Germline trimming cut 3 bases from V and 3 bases from J; bases unmatched to any gene: 16. Germline V lookup: CDR1 SEHNR, CDR2 FQNEAQ (reference sequence). The CDR3 sequence is 19 residues long. The chain's CDR3 is CASSFFTVAGGLSKETQYF. CDR3 nucleotide sequence: TGTGCCAGCAGCTTTTTCACTGTAGCGGGGGGTCTTTCAAAAGAGACCCAGTACTTC. Based on the CDR3 plus reference TRBV7-9 and TRBJ2-5, the full variable domain is DTGVSQNPRHKITKRGQNVTFRCDPISEHNRLYWYRQTLGQGPEFLTYFQNEAQLEKSRLLSDRFSAERPKGSFSTLEIQRTEQGDSAMYLCASSFFTVAGGLSKETQYFGPGTRLLVL.

This clonotype has just a few counts. The rearrangement uses TRBV9 and TRBJ2-1; 9 nucleotides line up with TRBD2. CDR3 length: 15 residues. The germline V gene encodes CDR1 SGDLS and CDR2 YYNGEE. The J segment lost 3 bases and the V segment lost 2 bases, leaving 3 bases of the junction unmatched. The CDR3 loop reads CASSVRAGGYNEQFF. The CDR3, as DNA: TGTGCCAGCAGCGTCCGAGCGGGAGGCTACAATGAGCAGTTCTTC.

The chain is built from TRBV21-1 and TRBJ2-1; no check of the table's D call, TRBD2, against the DNA was made. TRBV21-1 is deemed a pseudogene. The CDR3 has 16 amino acids. The CDR3 coding sequence is TGTGCCAGCAGCTCCCTAGCGGGGTGGTCCTACAATGAGCAGTTCTTC. Translating it yields CASSSLAGWSYNEQFF.

J is TRBJ1-1 and V is TRBV19, with D tentatively TRBD1 (5 bases). Trimming stripped 5 bases from V and 5 bases from J, with 12 bases between. Looked up from germline, CDR1 is LNHDA and CDR2 is SQIVND (reference sequence). The CDR3 is 13 residues long. This chain's CDR3 is CASSGGGPTEAFF. CDR3 DNA sequence: TGTGCCAGTAGTGGGGGGGGTCCTACTGAAGCTTTCTTT.

The chain couples TRBV3-1 to TRBJ1-1, with TRBD1 as a possible D gene (6 bases). The length of the CDR3 is 16 residues. The V gene's germline CDR1 is LGHDT and CDR2 YNNKEL (reference sequence). Trimming shortened V by 1 base and J by 0 bases, and 12 bases separated the two germline ends. The CDR3 DNA follows: TGTGCCAGCAGCCAAGCTGGGGGGCCCTTGAACACTGAAGCTTTCTTT. Its protein product is CASSQAGGPLNTEAFF.

This clonotype was seen a few times. The genes are TRBV2 and TRBJ1-4; D remains ambiguous. Germline V lookup: CDR1 SNHLY, CDR2 FYNNEI. V dropped 5 bases and J dropped 14 bases, with 18 bases sitting between them. This CDR3 spans 13 amino acids. The CDR3 DNA reads as TGTGCCAGCAGTTTAGGACCCTCCCAGCAGCTGTTTTTT. It yields the protein CASSLGPSQQLFF.

The J gene is TRBJ1-1, the V gene TRBV3-1; D remains unclear. Trimming took 2 bases from V and 8 from J, leaving 6 bases between them. Per the germline V gene, CDR1 is LGHDT and CDR2 is YNNKEL (reference sequence). The CDR3 sequence is 11 residues long. CDR3 protein: CASSQWGEAFF. DNA of the CDR3: TGTGCCAGCAGCCAATGGGGAGAAGCTTTCTTT.

Written as DNA, the CDR3 is TGTGCCAGCAGCCCAAGACGTGGAACTAATGAAAAACTGTTTTTT. Translating it yields CASSPRRGTNEKLFF. The J gene is TRBJ1-4, the V gene TRBV6-2 or TRBV6-3; D gene uncertain. From germline, CDR1 is MNHEY and CDR2 SVGEGT. The CDR3 runs 15 residues. V lost 6 bases, J lost 1 base, and 12 bases lay in between.

This clonotype appeared a single time. The chain joins TRBV29-1 to TRBJ1-2; the D gene is possibly TRBD1 (5 bases). CDR1 SQVTM and CDR2 ANQGSEA come from the germline V gene. This CDR3 comprises 14 residues. The V gene lost 7 bases and the J gene lost 0 bases, with 15 bases spanning the gap. DNA for the CDR3: TGCAGCGCCGAATCTGGGGGAGCTAACTATGGCTACACCTTC. This encodes CSAESGGANYGYTF.

This clonotype was seen a few times. The chain joins TRBV4-3 to TRBJ2-5; no clear D gene. The end of the DNA is better explained by TRBJ2-1, so the J call may be wrong. Germline V lookup: CDR1 LGHNA, CDR2 YSLEER. The CDR3 totals 13 residues. CDR3 sequence (DNA): TGCGCCAGCAGCCAAAGGGTCGGTAATGAGCAGTTCTTC. Amino acid sequence: CASSQRVGNEQFF.

The chain combines TRBV20-1 with TRBJ1-4, with 10 positions matching TRBD1. CDR1 and CDR2 (germline): DFQATT, SNEGSKA (reference sequence). The CDR3 is 21 amino acids. J was trimmed by 2 bases and V by 6 bases; bases with no gene match: 24. The CDR3 loop is CSATANTRDRGVRFTNEKLFF. CDR3 coding DNA: TGCAGTGCCACAGCAAACACTAGGGACAGGGGAGTACGTTTCACTAATGAAAAACTGTTTTTT.

The rearrangement links TRBV23-1 to TRBJ2-5, with D uncertain. TRBV23-1 carries the ORF label, with uncertain function. Trimming took off 7 bases at V and 3 bases at J, with 6 bases between the two ends. The CDR3 length is 11 residues. CDR3 loop: CASTPKETQYF. The CDR3 bases are TGCGCCAGCACCCCGAAAGAGACCCAGTACTTC.

The chain recombines TRBV3-1 with TRBJ2-2; TRBD2 matches at 11 bases. The trim removed 6 bases at V and 6 bases at J, leaving 6 bases unmatched. The CDR3 runs 15 residues. From germline, CDR1 is LGHDT and CDR2 YNNKEL (reference sequence). CDR3 nucleotide sequence: TGTGCCAGCAGGCAGACTAGCGGGACGTCCGGGGAGCTGTTTTTT. Translation gives CASRQTSGTSGELFF.

The chain links TRBV9 to TRBJ2-5; 7 bases agree with TRBD1. With the DNA end fitting TRBJ2-1 better, the J assignment may be wrong. Germline loops: CDR1 SGDLS, CDR2 YYNGEE. The CDR3 runs to 14 residues. CDR3 nucleotides: TGTGCCAGCAGCGTCTCGGGACAGTCCAATGAGCAGTTCTTC. It is translated as CASSVSGQSNEQFF.

This clonotype occurred many times. V usage is TRBV12-3 or TRBV12-4 and J usage is TRBJ1-4; D uncertain. Trimming pared 0 bases from V and 8 bases from J, leaving 16 bases between. This CDR3 has 16 residues. The CDR3: CASSLALGDPGEKLFF. Here the CDR3 DNA reads TGTGCCAGCAGTTTAGCGCTCGGGGATCCTGGCGAAAAACTGTTTTTT.

This clonotype was seen only a few times. This rearrangement joins TRBV2 to TRBJ2-1, with D unresolved. With 6 bases removed from V and 8 bases from J, the gap between germline ends came to 14 bases. Germline V gene lookup returns CDR1 SNHLY and CDR2 FYNNEI. This CDR3 contains 13 residues. The CDR3 protein is CASRSNPAYEQFF. For the CDR3, the DNA is TGTGCCAGCAGGTCCAACCCCGCTTATGAGCAGTTCTTC.

The J gene is TRBJ2-5, the V gene TRBV20-1; TRBD2 matches 12 bases. Germline-derived CDR1 and CDR2 are DFQATT and SNEGSKA (reference sequence). The CDR3 contains 15 residues. Trimming took 5 bases from V and 5 from J; bases not matched to a gene: 9. CDR3 nucleotides: TGCAGTGCTCCGAGACTAGCGGGGGATAGGGAGACCCAGTACTTC. Amino acids: CSAPRLAGDRETQYF.

Only a few counts were recorded for this clonotype. The chain uses TRBV27 and TRBJ2-7; TRBD1 agrees at 10 bases. V shed 0 bases and J 4 bases; nucleotides not matched to a gene: 3. The CDR3 extends over 15 amino acids. Germline lookup yields CDR1 MNHEY and CDR2 SMNVEV (reference sequence). CDR3 residues: CASSLSRDRGYEQYF. The CDR3 nucleotides are TGTGCCAGCAGTTTATCCCGGGACAGGGGTTACGAGCAGTACTTC.

This clonotype has a handful of counts. The chain combines TRBV5-1 with TRBJ1-4, with TRBD1 matching over 7 bases. The CDR3 extends over 14 amino acids. Per germline, CDR1 SGHRS and CDR2 YFSETQ. The V segment lost 7 bases and the J segment 7 bases; nucleotides outside the gene matches: 10. CDR3 region: CASGERQGSEKLFF. The CDR3 nucleotides read TGCGCCAGCGGGGAAAGACAGGGAAGTGAAAAACTGTTTTTT.

Remarks on this clonotype: A junction boundary mismatches the germline segment, possibly from a read error. The gene calls are TRBV5-6 and TRBJ2-5; no clear D gene. CDR1 and CDR2 from the germline V gene are SGHDT and YYEEEE. This CDR3 comprises 11 residues. The CDR3 bases are TGTGCCAGCAGGTACCAAGGGACCCAGTACTTC. Translated: CASRYQGTQYF.